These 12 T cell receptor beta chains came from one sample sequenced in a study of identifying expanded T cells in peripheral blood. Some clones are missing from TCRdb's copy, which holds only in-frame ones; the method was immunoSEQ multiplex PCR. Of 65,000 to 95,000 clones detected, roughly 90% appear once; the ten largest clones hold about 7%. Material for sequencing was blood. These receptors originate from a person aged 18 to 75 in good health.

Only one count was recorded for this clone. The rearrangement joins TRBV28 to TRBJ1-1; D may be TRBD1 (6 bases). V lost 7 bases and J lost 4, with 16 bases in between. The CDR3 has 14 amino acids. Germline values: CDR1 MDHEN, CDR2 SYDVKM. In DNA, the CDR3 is TGTGCCAGCAAACCCGGGACAAAGGGCACTGAAGCTTTCTTT. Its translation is CASKPGTKGTEAFF. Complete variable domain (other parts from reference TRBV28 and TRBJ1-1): DVKVTQSSRYLVKRTGEKVFLECVQDMDHENMFWYRQDPGLGLRLIYFSYDVKMKEKGDIPEGYSVSREKKERFSLILESASTNQTSMYLCASKPGTKGTEAFFGQGTRLTVV.

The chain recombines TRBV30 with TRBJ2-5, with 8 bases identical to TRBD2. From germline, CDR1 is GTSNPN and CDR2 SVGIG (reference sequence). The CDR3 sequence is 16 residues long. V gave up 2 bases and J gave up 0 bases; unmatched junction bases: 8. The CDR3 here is CAWSPPSGGDQETQYF. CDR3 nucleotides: TGTGCCTGGAGTCCCCCCTCGGGAGGGGACCAAGAGACCCAGTACTTC. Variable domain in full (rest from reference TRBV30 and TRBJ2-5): SQTIHQWPATLVQPVGSPLSLECTVEGTSNPNLYWYRQAAGRGLQLLFYSVGIGQISSEVPQNLSASRPQDRQFILSSKKLLLSDSGFYLCAWSPPSGGDQETQYFGPGTRLLVL.

The CDR3 coding sequence is TGTGCCAGCAGCGTAGAATCGGCGGACTACCTCGGCAACGTCCTGACTTTC. Protein sequence: CASSVESADYLGNVLTF. V gene TRBV9 combines with J gene TRBJ2-6; D is perhaps TRBD2 (6 bases). Germline V gene data show CDR1 as SGDLS and CDR2 as YYNGEE. The CDR3 is 17 residues long. Trimming took off 0 bases at V and 9 bases at J, with 19 bases between the two ends.

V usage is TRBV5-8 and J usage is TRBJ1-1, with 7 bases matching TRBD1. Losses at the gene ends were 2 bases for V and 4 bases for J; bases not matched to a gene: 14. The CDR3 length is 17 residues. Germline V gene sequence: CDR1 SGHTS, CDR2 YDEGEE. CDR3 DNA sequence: TGTGCCAGCAGCTTCCGACAGGGATCGTATATGGGCACTGAAGCTTTCTTT. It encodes CASSFRQGSYMGTEAFF. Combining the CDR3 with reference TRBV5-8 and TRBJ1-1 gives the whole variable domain EAGVTQSPTHLIKTRGQQATLRCSPISGHTSVYWYQQALGLGLQFLLWYDEGEERNRGNFPPRFSGRQFPNYSSELNVNALELEDSALYLCASSFRQGSYMGTEAFFGQGTRLTVV.

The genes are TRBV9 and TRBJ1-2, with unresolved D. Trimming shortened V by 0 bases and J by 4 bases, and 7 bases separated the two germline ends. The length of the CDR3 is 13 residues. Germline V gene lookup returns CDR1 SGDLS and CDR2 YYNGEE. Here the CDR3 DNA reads TGTGCCAGCAGCGTAGAAACGGGCTATGGCTACACCTTC. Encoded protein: CASSVETGYGYTF.

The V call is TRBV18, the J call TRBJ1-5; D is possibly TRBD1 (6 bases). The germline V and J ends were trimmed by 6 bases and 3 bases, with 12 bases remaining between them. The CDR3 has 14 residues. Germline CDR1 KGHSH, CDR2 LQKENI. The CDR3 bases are TGTGCCAGCTCGGGGGCGGGCTACAATCAGCCCCAGCATTTT. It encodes CASSGAGYNQPQHF.

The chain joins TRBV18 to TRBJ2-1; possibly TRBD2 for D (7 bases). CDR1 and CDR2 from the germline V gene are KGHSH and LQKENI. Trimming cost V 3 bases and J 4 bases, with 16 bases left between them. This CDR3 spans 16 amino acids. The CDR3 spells CASSPPSRGRYNEQFF. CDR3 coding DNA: TGTGCCAGCTCACCTCCTTCGCGGGGGCGATACAATGAGCAGTTCTTC.

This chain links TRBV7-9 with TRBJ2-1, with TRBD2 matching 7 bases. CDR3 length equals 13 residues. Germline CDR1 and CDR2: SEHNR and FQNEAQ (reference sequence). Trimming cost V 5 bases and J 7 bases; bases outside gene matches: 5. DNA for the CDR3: TGTGCCAGCAGCAGGGGAGGGCTGAATGAGCAGTTCTTC. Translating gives CASSRGGLNEQFF.

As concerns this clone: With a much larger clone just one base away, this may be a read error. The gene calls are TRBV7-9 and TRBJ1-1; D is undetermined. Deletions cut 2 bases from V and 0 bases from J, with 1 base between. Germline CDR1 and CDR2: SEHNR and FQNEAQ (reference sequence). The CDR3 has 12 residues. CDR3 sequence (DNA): TGTGCCAGCAGCTTAATGAACACTGAAGCTTTCTTT. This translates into CASSLMNTEAFF.

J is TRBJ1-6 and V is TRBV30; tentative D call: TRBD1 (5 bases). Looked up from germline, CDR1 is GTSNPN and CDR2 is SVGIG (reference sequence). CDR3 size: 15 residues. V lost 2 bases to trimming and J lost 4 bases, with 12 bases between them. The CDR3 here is CAWSYRDRYNSPLHF. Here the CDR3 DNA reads TGTGCCTGGAGTTATCGGGACCGATATAATTCACCCCTCCACTTT.

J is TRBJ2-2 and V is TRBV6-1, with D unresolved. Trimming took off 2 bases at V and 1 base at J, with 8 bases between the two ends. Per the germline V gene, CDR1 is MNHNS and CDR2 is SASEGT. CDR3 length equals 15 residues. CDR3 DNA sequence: TGTGCCAGCAGTGAATCAGGCTGGAACACCGGGGAGCTGTTTTTT. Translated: CASSESGWNTGELFF.

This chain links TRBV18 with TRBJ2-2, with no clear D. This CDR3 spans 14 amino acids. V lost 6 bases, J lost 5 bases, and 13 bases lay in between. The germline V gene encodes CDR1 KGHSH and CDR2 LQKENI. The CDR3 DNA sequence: TGTGCCAGCTCGAGCGAGCAGGATACCGGGGAGCTGTTTTTT. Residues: CASSSEQDTGELFF.